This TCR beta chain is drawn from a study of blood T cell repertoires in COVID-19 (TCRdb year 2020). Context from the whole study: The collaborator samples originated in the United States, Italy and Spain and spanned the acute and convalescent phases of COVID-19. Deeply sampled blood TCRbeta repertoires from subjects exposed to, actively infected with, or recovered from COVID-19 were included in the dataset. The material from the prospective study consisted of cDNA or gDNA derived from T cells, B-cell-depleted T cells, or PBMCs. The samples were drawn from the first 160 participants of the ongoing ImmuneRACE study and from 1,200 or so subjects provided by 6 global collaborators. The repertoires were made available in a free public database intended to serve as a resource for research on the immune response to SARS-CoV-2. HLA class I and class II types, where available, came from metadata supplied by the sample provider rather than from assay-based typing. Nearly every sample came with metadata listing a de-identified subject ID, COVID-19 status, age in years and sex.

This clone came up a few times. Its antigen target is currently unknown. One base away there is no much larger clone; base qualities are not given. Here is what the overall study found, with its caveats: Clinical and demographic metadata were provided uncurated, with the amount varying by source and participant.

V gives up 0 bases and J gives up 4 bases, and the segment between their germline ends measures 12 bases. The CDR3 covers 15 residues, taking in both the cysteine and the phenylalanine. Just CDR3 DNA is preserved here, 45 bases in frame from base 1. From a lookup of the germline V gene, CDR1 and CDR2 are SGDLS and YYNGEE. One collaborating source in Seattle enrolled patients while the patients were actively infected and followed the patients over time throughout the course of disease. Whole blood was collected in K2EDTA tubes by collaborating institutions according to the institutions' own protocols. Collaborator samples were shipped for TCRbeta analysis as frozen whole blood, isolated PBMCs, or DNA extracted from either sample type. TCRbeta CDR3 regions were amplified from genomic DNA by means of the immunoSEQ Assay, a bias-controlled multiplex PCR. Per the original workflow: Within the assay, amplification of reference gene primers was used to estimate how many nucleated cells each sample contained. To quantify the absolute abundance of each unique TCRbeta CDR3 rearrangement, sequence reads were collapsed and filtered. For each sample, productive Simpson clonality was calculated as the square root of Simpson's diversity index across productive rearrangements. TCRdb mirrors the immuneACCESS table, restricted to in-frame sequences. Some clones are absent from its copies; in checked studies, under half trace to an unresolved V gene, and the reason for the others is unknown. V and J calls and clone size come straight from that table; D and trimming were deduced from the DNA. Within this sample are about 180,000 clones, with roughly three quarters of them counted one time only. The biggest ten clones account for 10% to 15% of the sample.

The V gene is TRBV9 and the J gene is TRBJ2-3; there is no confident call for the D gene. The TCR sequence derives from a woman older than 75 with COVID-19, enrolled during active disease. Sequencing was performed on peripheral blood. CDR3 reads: CASSVGIMAADTQYF. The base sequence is TGTGCCAGCAGCGTAGGCATTATGGCCGCAGATACGCAGTATTTT.